The 9 T cell receptor beta chains presented below share a single source sample, sequenced in a study of blood T cell repertoires in COVID-19. Produced via immunoSEQ multiplex PCR; TCRdb's table is partial and in-frame only. The sample yields over 350,000 clones, approximately 90% seen once. Sequenced sample: peripheral blood. These receptors came from a woman aged 30 to 39 with active or convalescent COVID-19.

This chain's CDR3 is CASSQDYRGHPDTQYF. CDR3 DNA: TGTGCCAGCAGCCAAGATTACAGGGGGCATCCAGATACGCAGTATTTT. This chain uses TRBV3-1 (or the pseudogene TRBV3-2) with TRBJ2-3; 9 bases align to TRBD1. The trim removed 0 bases at V and 4 bases at J, leaving 5 bases unmatched. Germline V gene lookup returns CDR1 LGHDT and CDR2 YNNKEL (reference sequence). CDR3 length: 16 residues.

In DNA, the CDR3 is TGTGCCACCAGCAGAGATCTTGTTAGCTCCTACGAGCAGTACTTC. It translates to CATSRDLVSSYEQYF. The gene calls are TRBV15 and TRBJ2-7; D unclear. Looked up from germline, CDR1 is LNHNV and CDR2 is YYDKDF (reference sequence). There are 15 residues in the CDR3. V lost 0 bases, J lost 0 bases, and 9 bases lay in between.

The rearrangement links TRBV7-9 to TRBJ1-1; D possibly corresponds to TRBD1 (5 bases). V dropped 5 bases and J dropped 5 bases, with 21 bases sitting between them. Germline V gene data show CDR1 as SEHNR and CDR2 as FQNEAQ (reference sequence). The CDR3 contains 16 residues. In nucleotides, the CDR3 is TGTGCCAGCAGCAGTCTTCCAGGGCAAGGTTGGACTGAAGCTTTCTTT. It encodes CASSSLPGQGWTEAFF.

The chain employs TRBV6-1 and TRBJ1-1; D may be TRBD1 (6 bases). Germline lookup yields CDR1 MNHNS and CDR2 SASEGT. The CDR3 loop spans 14 amino acids. Trimming pared 2 bases from V and 6 bases from J, leaving 13 bases between. CDR3 DNA sequence: TGTGCCAGCAGTGAATATACAGGGAAGGCTGAAGCTTTCTTT. Its translation is CASSEYTGKAEAFF.

This clone was seen more than once but under ten times. The chain joins TRBV2 to TRBJ1-6; possibly TRBD1 for D (5 bases). The CDR3 extends over 14 amino acids. V lost 4 bases, J lost 7 bases, and 11 bases lay in between. Germline V gene sequence: CDR1 SNHLY, CDR2 FYNNEI. DNA for the CDR3: TGTGCCAGCAGTGTTGGGGCCCTAAATTCACCCCTCCACTTT. The encoded protein is CASSVGALNSPLHF. The full variable domain, its missing parts supplied by reference TRBV2 and TRBJ1-6, is EPEVTQTPSHQVTQMGQEVILRCVPISNHLYFYWYRQILGQKVEFLVSFYNNEISEKSEIFDDQFSVERPDGSNFTLKIRSTKLEDSAMYFCASSVGALNSPLHFGNGTRLTVT.

This chain uses TRBV1 with TRBJ2-4; TRBD1, the D gene given by the table, was not confirmed from the DNA. TRBV1 is an annotated pseudogene. The CDR3 runs 16 residues. CDR3 in DNA: TGCACCAGCAGCCAAGAAGGGGGCGCGTCCAAAAACATTCAGTACTTC. It yields the protein CTSSQEGGASKNIQYF.

The gene calls are TRBV7-8 and TRBJ1-4; 7 bases line up with TRBD1. The CDR3 length is 15 residues. Germline lookup yields CDR1 SGHVS and CDR2 FQNEAQ. The trim removed 5 bases at V and 4 bases at J, leaving 7 bases unmatched. This CDR3 reads CASSLPGQLNEKLFF. CDR3 DNA sequence: TGTGCCAGCAGCCTCCCGGGACAGCTTAATGAAAAACTGTTTTTT.

CDR3 in DNA: TGTGCCAGCAGCTTGGTTGGCTACAGGGAACTAGATTCACCCCTCCACTTT. This sequence encodes CASSLVGYRELDSPLHF. The chain is built from TRBV5-6 and TRBJ1-6, with D maybe TRBD1 (6 bases). V shed 0 bases and J shed 8 bases, with 18 bases lying between them. The CDR3 totals 17 residues. From germline, CDR1 is SGHDT and CDR2 YYEEEE.

The chain uses TRBV6-5 and TRBJ1-1, with a tentative D call TRBD1 (6 bases). With 8 bases removed from V and 6 bases from J, the gap between germline ends came to 19 bases. The CDR3 runs to 14 residues. CDR1 is MNHEY, CDR2 SVGAGI, per germline. The CDR3 reads CASLPLWGLAEAFF. The DNA of the CDR3 is TGTGCCAGCCTCCCCCTTTGGGGGCTCGCTGAAGCTTTCTTT.